The 19 T cell receptor beta chains in this list originate from one sample, sequenced in a study of OX40 agonist ivuxolimab in advanced cancers. Assay: immunoSEQ multiplex PCR; the TCRdb copy retains only in-frame clones and omits some. The sample has approximately 57,000 clones, roughly 88% seen once; the top ten hold roughly 11%. Sequencing used CD4+ or CD8+ T cells sorted from blood, obtained in a trial of the OX40 agonist ivuxolimab. These receptors were taken from an adult with an advanced solid tumor such as melanoma, head and neck, liver or kidney cancer.

The rearrangement uses TRBV27 and TRBJ1-2; D is uncertain. From germline, CDR1 is MNHEY and CDR2 SMNVEV (reference sequence). Trimming removed 5 bases from V and 2 bases from J, with 9 bases in between. This CDR3 has 13 residues. Here the CDR3 reads CASSPGRNYGYTF. Written as DNA, the CDR3 is TGTGCCAGCAGTCCCGGCAGGAACTATGGCTACACCTTC.

This chain connects TRBV7-2 to TRBJ2-1, with D possibly being TRBD2 (5 bases). In germline, CDR1 is SGHTA, CDR2 FQGNSA. The CDR3 is 16 amino acids. V lost 2 bases and J 5 bases, leaving 16 bases between the germline ends. This CDR3 reads CASSLFGGPPNNEQFF. CDR3 DNA sequence: TGTGCCAGCAGCTTATTCGGAGGACCTCCCAACAATGAGCAGTTCTTC.

This chain connects TRBV27 to TRBJ1-1; no clear D gene. Germline lookup yields CDR1 MNHEY and CDR2 SMNVEV (reference sequence). This CDR3 is 17 amino acids long. V dropped 2 bases and J dropped 4 bases, with 20 bases sitting between them. CDR3 sequence reads: CASSLDYGRAMSTEAFF. The CDR3 DNA is TGTGCCAGCAGTTTAGACTATGGGCGGGCGATGAGCACTGAAGCTTTCTTT.

In the case of this clone: An end of the junction differs from the germline gene, which may be a read error. The CDR3 DNA is TGTGCCAGCAGTGACTCGGTGGATAGCAATCAGCCCCAGCATTTT. It yields the protein CASSDSVDSNQPQHF. The chain recombines TRBV6-5 with TRBJ1-5; D is uncertain. Germline V gene sequence: CDR1 MNHEY, CDR2 SVGAGI. The CDR3 length is 15 residues.

V and J are TRBV15 and TRBJ1-2; 9 bases are a match to TRBD1. This CDR3 comprises 14 residues. Germline V gene data show CDR1 as LNHNV and CDR2 as YYDKDF (reference sequence). The junction had 6 bases not matched to a gene; V was cut back by 4 bases and J by 6 bases. CDR3 bases: TGTGCCACCAGCACCACAGGGGGCTGGGATGGCTACACCTTC. This encodes CATSTTGGWDGYTF.

This chain links TRBV5-4 with TRBJ2-7; either TRBD1 or TRBD2 may supply D (5 bases each). CDR1 is SGHNT, CDR2 YYREEE, per germline (reference sequence). V lost 4 bases and J 2 bases, leaving 16 bases between the germline ends. CDR3 length equals 15 residues. The CDR3 nucleotides read TGTGCCAGCAGCGCCTCTCCAGGGACGGCCTACGAGCAGTACTTC. Protein product: CASSASPGTAYEQYF.

V gene TRBV27 combines with J gene TRBJ2-1; weak D call: TRBD1 (5 bases). The CDR3 loop spans 16 amino acids. Trimming stripped 5 bases from V and 3 bases from J, with 17 bases between. The germline V gene encodes CDR1 MNHEY and CDR2 SMNVEV (reference sequence). CDR3 amino acids: CASSPTTVSFYNEQFF. The DNA for the CDR3 is TGTGCCAGCAGTCCGACGACAGTTTCCTTCTACAATGAGCAGTTCTTC.

V and J are TRBV28 and TRBJ2-1, with 8 bases matching TRBD2. After removal of 5 bases from V and 6 bases from J, the junction contained 3 bases not matched to a gene. The CDR3 sequence is 13 residues long. Germline CDR1 MDHEN, CDR2 SYDVKM. CDR3 nucleotides: TGTGCCAGCAGTACTGCGGGAGGCAATGAGCAGTTCTTC. Its protein is CASSTAGGNEQFF.

This rearrangement joins TRBV6-6 to TRBJ2-1; no firm D call. From germline, CDR1 is MNHNY and CDR2 SVGAGI (reference sequence). Trimming shortened V by 2 bases and J by 9 bases, and 11 bases separated the two germline ends. CDR3 length equals 13 residues. This chain's CDR3 is CASSYGFGAEQFF. CDR3 sequence (DNA): TGTGCCAGCAGTTACGGTTTCGGTGCTGAGCAGTTCTTC.

The table lists this clone with a few counts. This chain connects TRBV27 to TRBJ2-1; D may be TRBD2 (5 bases). This CDR3 region has 14 residues. CDR1 and CDR2 from the germline V gene are MNHEY and SMNVEV (reference sequence). V dropped 4 bases and J dropped 2 bases, with 9 bases sitting between them. CDR3 protein: CASSSSSPYNEQFF. The DNA for the CDR3 is TGTGCCAGCAGTTCATCTAGCCCCTACAATGAGCAGTTCTTC.

This sequence joins TRBV29-1 and TRBJ2-5; no firm D call. Germline lookup yields CDR1 SQVTM and CDR2 ANQGSEA. V was trimmed by 2 bases and J by 5 bases, leaving 9 bases between them. The CDR3 is made up of 12 amino acids. The CDR3 nucleotides are TGCAGCGTTGAACAGGTGGGGGAGACCCAGTACTTC. Translation gives CSVEQVGETQYF. The whole variable domain, filled in from reference TRBV29-1 and TRBJ2-5, reads SAVISQKPSRDICQRGTSLTIQCQVDSQVTMMFWYRQQPGQSLTLIATANQGSEATYESGFVIDKFPISRPNLTFSTLTVSNMSPEDSSIYLCSVEQVGETQYFGPGTRLLVL.

This chain uses TRBV30 with TRBJ2-5; D perhaps matches TRBD1 (6 bases). In germline, CDR1 is GTSNPN, CDR2 SVGIG (reference sequence). Trimming stripped 0 bases from V and 5 bases from J, with 7 bases between. The CDR3 sequence is 12 residues long. CDR3 amino acids: CAWSVQGETQYF. CDR3 nucleotide sequence: TGTGCCTGGAGTGTTCAGGGGGAGACCCAGTACTTC.

The CDR3 spells CASSPLGQLGPLHF. Here the CDR3 DNA reads TGTGCCAGCAGTCCCCTCGGACAGCTTGGGCCCCTCCACTTT. This sequence joins TRBV27 and TRBJ1-6; TRBD1 is a possible D gene (6 bases). The CDR3 is made up of 14 amino acids. Trimming removed 5 bases from V and 13 bases from J, with 18 bases in between. Germline assignment: CDR1 MNHEY and CDR2 SMNVEV (reference sequence).

CDR3 sequence: CASSIASRSYEQYF. CDR3 in DNA: TGTGCCAGTAGTATAGCAAGTCGCAGCTACGAGCAGTACTTC. The rearrangement joins TRBV19 to TRBJ2-7; D ambiguous. V gave up 1 base and J gave up 3 bases, with 10 bases separating them. Germline V gene lookup returns CDR1 LNHDA and CDR2 SQIVND (reference sequence). The CDR3 sequence is 14 residues long.

The V and J genes are TRBV6-6 and TRBJ1-2; TRBD1 is a possible D gene (5 bases). CDR3 length: 14 amino acids. V shed 0 bases and J shed 7 bases, with 12 bases lying between them. Germline V gives CDR1 MNHNY, CDR2 SVGAGI (reference sequence). CDR3 in amino acids: CASSYSRRDAGYTF. In nucleotides, the CDR3 is TGTGCCAGCAGTTACTCGAGGAGGGACGCTGGCTACACCTTC.

In this sample, this clone is medium-sized. The V call is TRBV19, the J call TRBJ2-7; D is unresolved. The CDR3 extends over 13 amino acids. Per the germline V gene, CDR1 is LNHDA and CDR2 is SQIVND (reference sequence). V lost 10 bases and J 2 bases, leaving 15 bases between the germline ends. CDR3: CATSSPTAYEQYF. The CDR3 DNA sequence: TGTGCCACTTCTAGTCCGACGGCCTACGAGCAGTACTTC. Together with reference TRBV19 and TRBJ2-7, the CDR3 gives the full variable domain: DGGITQSPKYLFRKEGQNVTLSCEQNLNHDAMYWYRQDPGQGLRLIYYSQIVNDFQKGDIAEGYSVSREKKESFPLTVTSAQKNPTAFYLCATSSPTAYEQYFGPGTRLTVT.

The chain is built from TRBV7-2 and TRBJ2-7; maybe TRBD1 (6 bases). The V and J ends lost 1 base and 3 bases respectively, with 13 bases between them. Germline V gives CDR1 SGHTA, CDR2 FQGNSA. The CDR3 runs to 15 residues. CDR3 loop: CASSLVQGINYEQYV. CDR3 nucleotide sequence: TGTGCCAGCAGCTTAGTACAGGGAATCAACTACGAGCAGTACGTC.

The gene calls are TRBV4-1 and TRBJ2-7, with D possibly matching TRBD2 (6 bases). V was clipped by 1 base and J by 3 bases, with 7 bases between them. This CDR3 region has 13 residues. Looked up from germline, CDR1 is MGHRA and CDR2 is YSYEKL. CDR3 protein: CASSQVGGYEQYF. In nucleotides, the CDR3 is TGCGCCAGCAGCCAAGTCGGGGGCTACGAGCAGTACTTC.

The chain couples TRBV10-2 to TRBJ2-7; D is unclear. Germline V gene lookup returns CDR1 WSHSY and CDR2 SAAADI. The CDR3 is 12 residues long. Between the trimmed V and J ends, which lost 4 bases and 2 bases, there was a span of 6 bases. CDR3 region: CASSGQPYEQYV. The CDR3, as DNA: TGCGCCAGCAGTGGGCAGCCCTACGAGCAGTACGTC.